This entry features one T cell receptor beta chain sequence. Original handling: Using reference gene primer amplification, nucleated cell counts were estimated. The data were produced by immunoSEQ multiplex PCR, yet TCRdb's version contains in-frame clones alone and is incomplete. V, J and clone size are taken as reported in that table, and D and trimming were inferred from the DNA itself. Found here are some 200,000 clones, about 88% of them singletons; the top ten hold around 15%. V shed 5 bases and J 4 bases; nucleotides not matched to a gene: 12. The V gene's germline CDR1 is LNHDA and CDR2 SQIVND (reference sequence). The length of the CDR3 is 16 residues. These data originate in a study of blood T cell repertoires in COVID-19. Study overall: The United States, Italy and Spain supplied acute and convalescent COVID-19 samples. PBMCs, B-cell-depleted T cells, or T cells provided the cDNA or gDNA that made up the material.

V usage is TRBV19 and J usage is TRBJ1-2, with 8 bases that match TRBD1. The source of this sequence is a man under 40 with active or convalescent COVID-19. The source material was peripheral blood. This chain's CDR3 is CASSDQGADRAYGYTF. The CDR3 DNA follows: TGTGCCAGTAGTGACCAGGGGGCAGACCGCGCCTATGGCTACACCTTC.